This T cell receptor (beta chain) was sequenced during a study of cytomegalovirus exposure and HLA in healthy donors. The study's findings and limits: Despite most TCR sequences being rare, some public TCRs occurred in many donors. Cytomegalovirus-associated status was assigned to 164 TCR beta chains.

Regarding this clone: Its antigen is unknown.

Repertoires were generated with immunoSEQ multiplex PCR, while TCRdb's copy carries only in-frame clones and drops some. The sample yields about 250,000 clones, roughly 87% seen once. CDR3 length equals 18 residues. The ends lost 8 bases at V and 0 bases at J; junction bases unmatched: 11. Germline V gives CDR1 MDHEN, CDR2 SYDVKM. This clonotype was obtained from a man between 18 and 35 years old in good health and CMV-seropositive. The V gene is TRBV28, the J gene TRBJ2-4, with 12 positions matching TRBD1. Sample: PBMCs. The CDR3 nucleotides read TGTGCCAGCCGCAGCCGGGACAGGGGGCTTTTAGCCAAAAACATTCAGTACTTC. It translates to CASRSRDRGLLAKNIQYF.